The T cell receptor (beta chain) under discussion was sequenced for a study of T cell changes during pregnancy in multiple sclerosis. Clones were sequenced by immunoSEQ multiplex PCR, and TCRdb holds only the in-frame ones, with some missing. The sample yields around 63,000 clones, 90% to 95% seen once. The sample in question was peripheral blood, obtained after pregnancy. This sequence originates from a female donor in good health, enrolled as a control in a pregnancy study.

CDR3 DNA sequence: TGCGCCAGCAGCTTAGGGACAGGGGGTCGGCGGAACACTGAAGCTTTCTTT. Translated, it gives CASSLGTGGRRNTEAFF. The V and J genes are TRBV5-1 and TRBJ1-1; TRBD1 matches 11 bases. CDR1 and CDR2 from the germline V gene are SGHRS and YFSETQ. J was trimmed by 1 base and V by 2 bases; bases with no gene match: 7. The CDR3 spans 17 residues.